The clone carrying this T cell receptor beta chain is a singleton in its sample. As yet, its antigen is unknown. The data derive from a study of T cell responses to AZD1222 COVID-19 vaccine. Pooled in the analysis were second doses at about 4 or about 12 weeks. Clones were read by immunoSEQ multiplex PCR, and TCRdb kept only the in-frame ones, dropping some. In the table there are around 200,000 clones, more than 75% of which are singletons. The CDR3 spans 18 residues. V was cut by 4 bases and J by 1 base, with 20 bases left in between. Germline V gene lookup returns CDR1 SGHTA and CDR2 FQGTGA. Findings and caveats of the study: The peak T cell response came first, and repertoires were sampled only after it. Baseline serology detected seropositivity in only a handful of AZD1222 recipients. Donor demographics were predominantly white British with a female majority; clonal diversity may be underestimated.

The sequence came from an adult who received the AZD1222 COVID-19 vaccine. V usage is TRBV7-3 and J usage is TRBJ2-1, with D perhaps TRBD2 (6 bases). The sequencing here drew on peripheral blood, taken 28 days after the second AZD1222 dose. The DNA of the CDR3 is TGTGCCAGCAGCTCCGAAGGCCCGGGAGTAAAATCCTACAATGAGCAGTTCTTC. Its protein is CASSSEGPGVKSYNEQFF.